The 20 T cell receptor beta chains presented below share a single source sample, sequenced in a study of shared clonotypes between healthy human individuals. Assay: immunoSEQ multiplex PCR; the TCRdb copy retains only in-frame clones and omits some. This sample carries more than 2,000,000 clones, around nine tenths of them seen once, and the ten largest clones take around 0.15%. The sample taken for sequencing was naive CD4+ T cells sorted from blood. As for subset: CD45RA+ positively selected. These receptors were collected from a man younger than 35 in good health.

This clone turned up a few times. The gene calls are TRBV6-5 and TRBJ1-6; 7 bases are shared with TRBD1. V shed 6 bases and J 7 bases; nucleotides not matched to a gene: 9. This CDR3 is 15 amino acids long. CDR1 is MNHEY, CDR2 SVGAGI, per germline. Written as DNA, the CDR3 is TGTGCCAGCAGATTAGGGACAGTAAAAAATTCACCCCTCCACTTT. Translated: CASRLGTVKNSPLHF.

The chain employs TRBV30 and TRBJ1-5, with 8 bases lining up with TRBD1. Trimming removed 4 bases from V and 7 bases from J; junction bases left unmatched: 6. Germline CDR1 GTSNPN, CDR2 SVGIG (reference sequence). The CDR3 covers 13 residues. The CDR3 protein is CAWTGGVGQPQHF. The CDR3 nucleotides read TGTGCCTGGACAGGGGGCGTAGGACAGCCCCAGCATTTT.

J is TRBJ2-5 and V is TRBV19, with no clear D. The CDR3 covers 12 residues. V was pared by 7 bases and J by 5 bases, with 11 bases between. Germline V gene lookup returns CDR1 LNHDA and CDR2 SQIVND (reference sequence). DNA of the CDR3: TGTGCCAGTATGGATGCCGGCGAGACCCAGTACTTC. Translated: CASMDAGETQYF.

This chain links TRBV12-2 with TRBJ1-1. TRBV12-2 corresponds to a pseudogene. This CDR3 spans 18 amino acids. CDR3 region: CASRLAYEVLLGCTEAFF. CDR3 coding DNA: TGTGCAAGTCGCTTAGCTTATGAGGTTTTGCTGGGGTGCACTGAAGCTTTCTTT.

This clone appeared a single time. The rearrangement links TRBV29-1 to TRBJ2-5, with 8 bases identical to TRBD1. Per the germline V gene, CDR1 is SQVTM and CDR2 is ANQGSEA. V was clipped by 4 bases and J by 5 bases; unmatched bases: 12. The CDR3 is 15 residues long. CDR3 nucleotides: TGCAGCGTTGGGACCGGGACAGGCCTGATGGAGACCCAGTACTTC. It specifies CSVGTGTGLMETQYF.

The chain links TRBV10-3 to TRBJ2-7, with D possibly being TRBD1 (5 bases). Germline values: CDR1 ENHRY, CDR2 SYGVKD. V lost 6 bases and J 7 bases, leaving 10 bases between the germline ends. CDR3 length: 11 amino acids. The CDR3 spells CAISRVGEQYF. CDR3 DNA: TGTGCCATCAGCAGGGTCGGTGAGCAGTACTTC.

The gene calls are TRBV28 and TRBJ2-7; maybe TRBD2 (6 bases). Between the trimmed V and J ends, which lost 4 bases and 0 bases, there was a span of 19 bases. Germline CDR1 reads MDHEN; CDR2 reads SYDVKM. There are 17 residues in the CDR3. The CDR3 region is CASSSHYGGANSYEQYF. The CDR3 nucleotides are TGTGCCAGCAGTTCCCATTACGGGGGAGCAAACTCCTACGAGCAGTACTTC.

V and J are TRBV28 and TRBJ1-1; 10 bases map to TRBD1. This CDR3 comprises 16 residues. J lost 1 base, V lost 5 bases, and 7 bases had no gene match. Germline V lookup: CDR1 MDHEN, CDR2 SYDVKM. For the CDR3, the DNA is TGTGCCAGCAGTGGAGCCGGGACAGGGGCGAACACTGAAGCTTTCTTT. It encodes CASSGAGTGANTEAFF. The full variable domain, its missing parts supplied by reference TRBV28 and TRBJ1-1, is DVKVTQSSRYLVKRTGEKVFLECVQDMDHENMFWYRQDPGLGLRLIYFSYDVKMKEKGDIPEGYSVSREKKERFSLILESASTNQTSMYLCASSGAGTGANTEAFFGQGTRLTVV.

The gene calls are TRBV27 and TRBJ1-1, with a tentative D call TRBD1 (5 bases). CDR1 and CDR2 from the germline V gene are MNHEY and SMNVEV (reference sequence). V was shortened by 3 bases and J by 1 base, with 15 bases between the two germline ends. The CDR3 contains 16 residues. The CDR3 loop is CASSLRGTRENTEAFF. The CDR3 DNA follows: TGTGCCAGCAGTTTGAGGGGTACCAGAGAGAACACTGAAGCTTTCTTT.

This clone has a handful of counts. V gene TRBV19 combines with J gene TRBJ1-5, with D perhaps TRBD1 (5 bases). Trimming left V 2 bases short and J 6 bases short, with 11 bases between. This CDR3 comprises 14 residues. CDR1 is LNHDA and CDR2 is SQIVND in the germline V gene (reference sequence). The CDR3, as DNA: TGTGCCAGTAGTATAACGGACGGGGGTCAGCCCCAGCATTTT. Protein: CASSITDGGQPQHF.

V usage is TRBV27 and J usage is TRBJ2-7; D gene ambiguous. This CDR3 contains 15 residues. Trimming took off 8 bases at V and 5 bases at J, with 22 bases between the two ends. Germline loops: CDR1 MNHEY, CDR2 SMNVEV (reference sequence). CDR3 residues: CASAHHVRQKHEQYF. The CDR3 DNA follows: TGTGCCAGCGCTCACCACGTCAGGCAGAAGCACGAGCAGTACTTC.

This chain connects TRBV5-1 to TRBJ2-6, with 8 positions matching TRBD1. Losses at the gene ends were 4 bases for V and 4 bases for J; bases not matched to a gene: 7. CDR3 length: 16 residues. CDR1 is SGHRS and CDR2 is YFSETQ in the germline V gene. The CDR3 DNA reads TGCGCCAGCAGCGCCCAGGGGGCAGCAGGGGCCAACGTCCTGACTTTC. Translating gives CASSAQGAAGANVLTF.

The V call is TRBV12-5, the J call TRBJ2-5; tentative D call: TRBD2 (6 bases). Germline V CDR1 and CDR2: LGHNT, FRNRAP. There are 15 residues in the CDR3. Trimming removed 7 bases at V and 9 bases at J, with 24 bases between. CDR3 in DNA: TGTGCTAGTGCCCTGGGACTCCCCGGTCGAAGGGCCCAGTACTTC. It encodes CASALGLPGRRAQYF.

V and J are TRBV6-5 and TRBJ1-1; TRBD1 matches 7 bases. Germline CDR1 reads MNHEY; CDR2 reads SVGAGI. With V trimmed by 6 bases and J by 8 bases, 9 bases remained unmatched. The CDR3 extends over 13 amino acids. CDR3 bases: TGTGCCAGCAGGCCACAGGGGAGTCGGGAAGCTTTCTTT. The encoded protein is CASRPQGSREAFF.

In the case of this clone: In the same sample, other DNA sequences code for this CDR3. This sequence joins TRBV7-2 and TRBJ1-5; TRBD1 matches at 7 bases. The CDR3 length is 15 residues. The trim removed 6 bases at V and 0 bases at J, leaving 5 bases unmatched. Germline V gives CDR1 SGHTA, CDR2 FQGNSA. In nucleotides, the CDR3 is TGTGCCAGCAGTTCACAGGGGAGTAGCAATCAGCCCCAGCATTTT. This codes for CASSSQGSSNQPQHF.

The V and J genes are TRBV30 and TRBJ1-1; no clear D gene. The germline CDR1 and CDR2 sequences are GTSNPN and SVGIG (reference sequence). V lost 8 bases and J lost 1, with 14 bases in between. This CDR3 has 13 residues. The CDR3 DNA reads TGTGCCAGGGAGCAAAACGGGAACACTGAAGCTTTCTTT. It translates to CAREQNGNTEAFF.

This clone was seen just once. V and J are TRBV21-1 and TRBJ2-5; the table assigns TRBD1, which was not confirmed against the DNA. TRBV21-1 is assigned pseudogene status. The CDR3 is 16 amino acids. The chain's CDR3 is CASSKKGQGAGETQYF. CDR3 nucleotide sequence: TGTGCCAGCAGCAAAAAGGGACAGGGGGCAGGAGAGACCCAGTACTTC.

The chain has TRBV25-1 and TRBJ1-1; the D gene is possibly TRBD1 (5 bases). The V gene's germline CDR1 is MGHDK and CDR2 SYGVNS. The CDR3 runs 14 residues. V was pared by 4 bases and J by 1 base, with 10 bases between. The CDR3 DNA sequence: TGTGCCAGCAGTGTAGCAGGGCAGAACACTGAAGCTTTCTTT. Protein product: CASSVAGQNTEAFF.

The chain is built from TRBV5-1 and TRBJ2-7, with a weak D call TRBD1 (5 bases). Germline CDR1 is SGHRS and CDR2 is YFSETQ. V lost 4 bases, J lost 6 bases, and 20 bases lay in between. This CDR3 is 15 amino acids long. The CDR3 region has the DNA TGCGCCAGCAGCGCGGACCAGGCCGGAACAGGCGAGCAGTACTTC. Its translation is CASSADQAGTGEQYF.

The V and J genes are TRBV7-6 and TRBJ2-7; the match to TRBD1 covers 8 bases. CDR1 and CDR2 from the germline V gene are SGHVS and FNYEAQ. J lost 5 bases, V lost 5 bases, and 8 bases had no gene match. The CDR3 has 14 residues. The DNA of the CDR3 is TGTGCCAGCAGCCCTTTGGACAGGGCCAACGAGCAGTACTTC. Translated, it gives CASSPLDRANEQYF.